The 3 T cell receptor beta chains given below trace back to one sample, sequenced in a study of blood T cell repertoires in COVID-19. Some clones are missing from TCRdb's copy, which holds only in-frame ones; the method was immunoSEQ multiplex PCR. The repertoire holds about 140,000 clones, with 60% to 80% as singletons. Sequencing used peripheral blood. Source of these receptors: a woman between 45 and 65 years old with active or convalescent COVID-19.

The genes are TRBV9 and TRBJ2-7; 7 bases line up with TRBD1. The CDR3 has 14 amino acids. V shed 4 bases, J shed 0 bases, and the junction held 4 bases outside the gene matches. Germline V gene lookup returns CDR1 SGDLS and CDR2 YYNGEE. Here the CDR3 reads CASSSGQSSYEQYF. CDR3 nucleotide sequence: TGTGCCAGCAGCTCGGGACAGAGCTCCTACGAGCAGTACTTC. Combining the CDR3 with reference TRBV9 and TRBJ2-7 gives the whole variable domain DSGVTQTPKHLITATGQRVTLRCSPRSGDLSVYWYQQSLDQGLQFLIQYYNGEERAKGNILERFSAQQFPDLHSELNLSSLELGDSALYFCASSSGQSSYEQYFGPGTRLTVT.

The V and J genes are TRBV6-2 or TRBV6-3 and TRBJ2-3; D is unresolved. The germline V gene has CDR1 MNHEY and CDR2 SVGEGT. Trimming cost V 6 bases and J 3 bases, with 16 bases left between them. The CDR3 is 15 residues long. Written as DNA, the CDR3 is TGTGCCAGCAGCTCCTATGAGTCTGGTACAGATACGCAGTATTTT. Protein sequence: CASSSYESGTDTQYF.

The chain employs TRBV29-1 and TRBJ1-1, with no clear D. Looked up from germline, CDR1 is SQVTM and CDR2 is ANQGSEA. This CDR3 contains 14 residues. V was shortened by 2 bases and J by 1 base, with 11 bases between the two germline ends. The CDR3 here is CSVEIAQRNTEAFF. The DNA of the CDR3 is TGCAGCGTTGAAATCGCACAGAGGAACACTGAAGCTTTCTTT.